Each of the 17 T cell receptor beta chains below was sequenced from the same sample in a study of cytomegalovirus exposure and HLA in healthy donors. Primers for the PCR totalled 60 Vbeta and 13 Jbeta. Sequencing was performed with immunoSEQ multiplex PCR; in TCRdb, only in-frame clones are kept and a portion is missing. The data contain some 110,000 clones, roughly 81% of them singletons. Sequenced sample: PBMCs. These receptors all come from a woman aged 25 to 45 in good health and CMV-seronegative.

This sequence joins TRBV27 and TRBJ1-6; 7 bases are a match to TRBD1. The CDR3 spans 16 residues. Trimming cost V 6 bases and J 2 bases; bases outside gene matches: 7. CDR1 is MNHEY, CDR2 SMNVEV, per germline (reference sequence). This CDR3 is CASSLTGTAYNSPLHF. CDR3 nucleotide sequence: TGTGCCAGCAGCTTAACCGGGACAGCCTATAATTCACCCCTCCACTTT.

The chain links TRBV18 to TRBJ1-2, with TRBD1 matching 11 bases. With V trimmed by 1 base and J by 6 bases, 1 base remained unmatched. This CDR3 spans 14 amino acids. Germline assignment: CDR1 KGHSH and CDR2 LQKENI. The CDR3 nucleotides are TGTGCCAGCTCACCACTGGACAGGGGGCATGGCTACACCTTC. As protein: CASSPLDRGHGYTF.

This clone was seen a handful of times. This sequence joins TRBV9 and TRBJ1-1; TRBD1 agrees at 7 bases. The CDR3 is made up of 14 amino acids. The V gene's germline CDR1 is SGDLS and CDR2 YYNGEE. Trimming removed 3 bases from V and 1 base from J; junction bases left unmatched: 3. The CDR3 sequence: CASSADRPNTEAFF. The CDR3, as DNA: TGTGCCAGCAGCGCGGACAGGCCGAACACTGAAGCTTTCTTT.

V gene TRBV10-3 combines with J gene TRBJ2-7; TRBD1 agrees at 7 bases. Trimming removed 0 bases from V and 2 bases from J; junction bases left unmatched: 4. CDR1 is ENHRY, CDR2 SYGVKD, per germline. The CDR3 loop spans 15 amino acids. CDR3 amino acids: CAISESVGTAYEQYF. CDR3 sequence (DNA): TGTGCCATCAGTGAGTCGGTAGGGACAGCCTACGAGCAGTACTTC.

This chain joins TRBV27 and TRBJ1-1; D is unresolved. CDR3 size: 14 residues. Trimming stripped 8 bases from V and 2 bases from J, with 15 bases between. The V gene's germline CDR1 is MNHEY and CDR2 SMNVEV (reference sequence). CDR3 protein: CASPSEGHNTEAFF. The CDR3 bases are TGTGCCAGCCCGAGCGAAGGCCATAACACTGAAGCTTTCTTT.

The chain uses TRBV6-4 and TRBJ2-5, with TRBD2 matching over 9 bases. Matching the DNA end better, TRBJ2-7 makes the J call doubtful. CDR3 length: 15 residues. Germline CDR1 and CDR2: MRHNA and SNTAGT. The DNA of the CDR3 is TGTGCCAGCAGTGATATGTTAGCGGGAGAATACGAGCAGTACTTC. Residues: CASSDMLAGEYEQYF.

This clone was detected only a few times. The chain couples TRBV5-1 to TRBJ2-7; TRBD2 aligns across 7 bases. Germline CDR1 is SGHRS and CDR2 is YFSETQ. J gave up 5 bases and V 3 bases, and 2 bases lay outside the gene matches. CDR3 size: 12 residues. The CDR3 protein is CASSSTSHEQYF. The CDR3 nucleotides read TGCGCCAGCAGCTCGACTAGCCACGAGCAGTACTTC.

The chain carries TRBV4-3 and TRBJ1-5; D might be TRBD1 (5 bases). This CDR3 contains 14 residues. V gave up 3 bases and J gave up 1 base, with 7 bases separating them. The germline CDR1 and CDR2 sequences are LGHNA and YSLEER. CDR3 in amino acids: CASSQTESNQPQHF. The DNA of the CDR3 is TGCGCCAGCAGCCAGACAGAGAGCAATCAGCCCCAGCATTTT.

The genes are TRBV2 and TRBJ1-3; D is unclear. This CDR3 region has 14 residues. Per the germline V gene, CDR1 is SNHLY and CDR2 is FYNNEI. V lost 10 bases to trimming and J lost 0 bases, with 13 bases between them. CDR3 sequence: CAIPGRHSGNTIYF. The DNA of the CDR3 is TGTGCCATCCCCGGGAGACACTCTGGAAACACCATATATTTT.

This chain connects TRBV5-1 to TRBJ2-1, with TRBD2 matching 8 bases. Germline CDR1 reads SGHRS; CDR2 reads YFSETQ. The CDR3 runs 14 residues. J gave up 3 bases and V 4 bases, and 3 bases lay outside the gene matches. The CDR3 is CASSQAGGYNEQFF. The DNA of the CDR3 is TGCGCCAGCAGCCAGGCGGGAGGCTACAATGAGCAGTTCTTC.

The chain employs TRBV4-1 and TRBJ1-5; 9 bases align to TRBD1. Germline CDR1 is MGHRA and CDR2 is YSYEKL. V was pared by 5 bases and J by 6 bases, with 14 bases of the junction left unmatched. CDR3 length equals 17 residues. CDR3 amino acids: CASSSQSTGGKLQPQHF. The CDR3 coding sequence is TGCGCCAGCAGCTCACAGTCTACAGGGGGCAAACTTCAGCCCCAGCATTTT.

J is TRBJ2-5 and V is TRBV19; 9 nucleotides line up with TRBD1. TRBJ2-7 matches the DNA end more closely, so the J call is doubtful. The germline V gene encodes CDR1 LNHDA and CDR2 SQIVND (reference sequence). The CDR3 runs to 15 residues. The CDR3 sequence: CASRFTGTGIYEQYF. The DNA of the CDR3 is TGTGCCAGTAGGTTTACCGGGACAGGGATATACGAGCAGTACTTC.

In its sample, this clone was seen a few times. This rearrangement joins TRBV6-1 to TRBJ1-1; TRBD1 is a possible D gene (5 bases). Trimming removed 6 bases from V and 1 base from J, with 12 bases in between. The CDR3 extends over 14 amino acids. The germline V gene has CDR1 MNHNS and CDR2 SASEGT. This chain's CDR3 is CASRVVGANTEAFF. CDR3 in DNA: TGTGCCAGCAGAGTTGTAGGGGCGAACACTGAAGCTTTCTTT.

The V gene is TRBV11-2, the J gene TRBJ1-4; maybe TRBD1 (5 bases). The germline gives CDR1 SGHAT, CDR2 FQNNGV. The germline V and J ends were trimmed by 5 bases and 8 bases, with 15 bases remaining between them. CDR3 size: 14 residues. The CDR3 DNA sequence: TGTGCCAGCAGCCCGGGGGGAGAGGGAGAAAAACTGTTTTTT. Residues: CASSPGGEGEKLFF.

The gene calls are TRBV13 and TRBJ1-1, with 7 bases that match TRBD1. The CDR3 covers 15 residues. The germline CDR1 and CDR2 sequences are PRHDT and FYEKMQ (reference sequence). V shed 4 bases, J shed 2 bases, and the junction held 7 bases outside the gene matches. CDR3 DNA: TGTGCCAGCAGCTCCCCCCACAGGGGTAACACTGAAGCTTTCTTT. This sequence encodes CASSSPHRGNTEAFF. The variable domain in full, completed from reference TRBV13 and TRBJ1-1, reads AAGVIQSPRHLIKEKRETATLKCYPIPRHDTVYWYQQGPGQDPQFLISFYEKMQSDKGSIPDRFSAQQFSDYHSELNMSSLELGDSALYFCASSSPHRGNTEAFFGQGTRLTVV.

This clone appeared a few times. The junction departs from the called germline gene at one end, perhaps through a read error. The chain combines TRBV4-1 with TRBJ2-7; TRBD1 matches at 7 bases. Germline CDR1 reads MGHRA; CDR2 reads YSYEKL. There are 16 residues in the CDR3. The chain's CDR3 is CASSPRGGDSSYEQYF. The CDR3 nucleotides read TGTGCCAGCAGCCCCCGCGGTGGGGACAGCTCCTACGAGCAGTACTTC.

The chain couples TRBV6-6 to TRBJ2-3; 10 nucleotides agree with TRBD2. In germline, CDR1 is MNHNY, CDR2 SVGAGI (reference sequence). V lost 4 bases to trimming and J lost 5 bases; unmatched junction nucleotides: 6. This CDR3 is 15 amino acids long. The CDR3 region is CASSFMTSGLDTQYF. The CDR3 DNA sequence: TGTGCCAGCAGTTTTATGACTAGCGGGCTAGATACGCAGTATTTT.